This TCR beta chain is drawn from a study of T cell changes during pregnancy in multiple sclerosis. Here immunoSEQ multiplex PCR was the method, and the copy in TCRdb shows in-frame clones only, minus some. The sample carries roughly 61,000 clones, approximately 94% recorded once. CDR1 MDHEN and CDR2 SYDVKM come from the germline V gene. The trim removed 8 bases at V and 5 bases at J, leaving 7 bases unmatched. CDR3 length: 14 residues. The receptor's source is a female donor with multiple sclerosis, enrolled in a pregnancy study. The rearrangement joins TRBV28 to TRBJ2-2; 8 bases map to TRBD1. The source material was CD8+ T cells from peripheral blood mononuclear cells, sampled after pregnancy. CDR3 sequence reads: CASGDRLVTGELFF. Written as DNA, the CDR3 is TGTGCCAGCGGGGACAGGTTGGTGACCGGGGAGCTGTTTTTT.